Listed below are T cell receptor beta chains from one sample, sequenced in a study of regulatory T cells in long-lasting Graves disease. One entry per CDR3 protein results from TCRdb running MiXCR on the multiplex PCR reads. The data contain around 500,000 distinct CDR3 sequences, about 12% of them singletons. These data also formed part of another study, on T cells in Graves' hyperthyroidism and ophthalmopathy.

The input for sequencing was peripheral blood mononuclear cells (PBMCs), taken at new diagnosis, from a patient treated with antithyroid drugs. Receptor source: a young woman with Graves disease. CDR3s include the opening cysteine and the closing phenylalanine or tryptophan. The D gene is left open where the match is weak. Clone size, where shown, is once, few, many, or a class for clones that have expanded.

>many|TRBJ2-3|TRBV11-2|TRBD2
TGTGCCAGCAGCTCATTAGCGGGAGCGACAGATACGCAGTATTTT
CASSSLAGATDTQYF
>many|TRBJ1-2|TRBV28|-
TGTGCCAGCAGTTCCCGAAACACAGGATTCTATGGCTACACCTTC
CASSSRNTGFYGYTF
>-|TRBJ1-5|TRBV19|-
TGTGCCAGTAGGGGGGGGAATCAGCCCCAGCATTTT
CASRGGNQPQHF
>many|TRBJ2-3|TRBV29-1|-
TGCAGCGTGTTCGGGGGGCCCACTAGCACAGATACGCAGTATTTT
CSVFGGPTSTDTQYF
>many|TRBJ2-1|TRBV6-2/TRBV6-3|-
TGTGCCAGCAGGCTACTTGGGGTCAATGAGCAGTTCTTC
CASRLLGVNEQFF
>few|TRBJ2-2|TRBV6-5|TRBD2
TGTGCCAGCAGTTATGAACTAGCGGGAGCCACCACCGGGGAGCTGTTTTTT
CASSYELAGATTGELFF
>once|TRBJ1-3|TRBV12-3/TRBV12-4|-
TGTGCCAGCAGTTTAGACCCAGGGAGATCTGGAAACACCATATATTTT
CASSLDPGRSGNTIYF
>many|TRBJ2-7|TRBV11-2|-
TGTGCCAGCAGCTTAACGGGGCTAGGATACGAGCAGTACTTC
CASSLTGLGYEQYF
>many|TRBJ2-7|TRBV11-2|TRBD1
TGTGCCAGCAGCTTCGGAGGGACAGGGGATCTTTACGAGCAGTACTTC
CASSFGGTGDLYEQYF
>few|TRBJ2-5|TRBV7-6|-
TGTGCCAGCAGCCGCCTTGGGGGGACGGAGACCCAGTACTTC
CASSRLGGTETQYF
>many|TRBJ2-5|TRBV6-2/TRBV6-3|TRBD1
TGTGCCAGCATCTCGGGGACAGGTCATGACTTC
CASISGTGHDF
>many|TRBJ1-1|TRBV12-3/TRBV12-4|-
TGTGCCAGCAGACGGACCGGGGAGAGGGAAGCTTTCTTT
CASRRTGEREAFF
>few|TRBJ1-1|TRBV6-1|TRBD1
TGTGCCACCGGCTCCTCAGGGGGGTGGACTGAAGCTTTCTTT
CATGSSGGWTEAFF
>many|TRBJ2-7|TRBV9|-
TGTGCCAGCAGCATAGCCGGGAGTAGTACCTACGAGCAGTACTTC
CASSIAGSSTYEQYF
>-|TRBJ2-2|TRBV19|-
TGTGCCAGTAGTGGCGACCGCGGGTACACCGGGGAGCTGTTTTTT
CASSGDRGYTGELFF
>many|TRBJ1-3|TRBV12-3/TRBV12-4|-
TGTGCCAGCAGTTTATTATCGGGGGCGAGGGGAAACACCATATATTTT
CASSLLSGARGNTIYF
>-|TRBJ2-3|TRBV2|-
TGTGCCAGCAGGAACCCGGGCCGCACGGTTCTCAAGGATACGCAGTATTTT
CASRNPGRTVLKDTQYF
>many|TRBJ2-6|TRBV20-1|-
TGCAGTGCTACTGACAGCTCTGGGGCCAACGTCCTGACTTTC
CSATDSSGANVLTF
>few|TRBJ2-1|TRBV6-2/TRBV6-3|TRBD1
TGTGCCAGCAGCTCAGGGGGCGCGTTCTACAATGAGCAGTTCTTC
CASSSGGAFYNEQFF
>few|TRBJ2-1|TRBV5-6|-
TGTGCCAGCAGCTTCCTTCCGGGGCGAGGAAGCACCTACAATGAGCAGTTCTTC
CASSFLPGRGSTYNEQFF
>many|TRBJ2-1|TRBV11-1|-
TGTGCCAGCAGCTTTGGCCTCCGCACCTACAATGAGCAGTTCTTC
CASSFGLRTYNEQFF
>few|TRBJ2-7|TRBV19|-
TGTGCCAGTACGTCTCAAAAGGACTACGAGCAGTACTTC
CASTSQKDYEQYF
>many|TRBJ2-7|TRBV11-2|-
TGTGCCAGCAGCTTGATGGGGGGCAGAGTCTACGAGCAGTACTTC
CASSLMGGRVYEQYF
>-|TRBJ1-1|TRBV20-1|TRBD1
TGCAGTGCTAGACACAGGGGAAACACTGAAGCTTTCTTT
CSARHRGNTEAFF
>many|TRBJ2-2|TRBV11-2|-
TGTGCCAGCAGCGCCGTCGGGGGAACGAACACCGGGGAGCTGTTTTTT
CASSAVGGTNTGELFF
>many|TRBJ2-1|TRBV7-3|-
TGTGCCAGCAGCGATGGAAGGCCCCAAAATGAGCAGTTCTTC
CASSDGRPQNEQFF
>few|TRBJ2-5|TRBV12-5|-
TGTGCTAGAGGTTTGGTACCAGGGTCTCAAGAGACCCAGTACTTC
CARGLVPGSQETQYF
>many|TRBJ2-7|TRBV20-1|-
TGCAGTGCTTATAGCTCCTACGAGCAGTACTTC
CSAYSSYEQYF
>few|TRBJ2-3|TRBV6-2/TRBV6-3|-
TGTGCCAGCGGCAGATCCGATACGCAGTATTTT
CASGRSDTQYF
>many|TRBJ2-5|TRBV7-9|-
TGTGCCAGCAGCTTAGTCAGCCAAGAGACCCAGTACTTC
CASSLVSQETQYF
>many|TRBJ1-2|TRBV20-1|-
TGCAGTGGTAGGGGGGAGAGGGCTGATTATGGCTACACCTTC
CSGRGERADYGYTF
>many|TRBJ1-1|TRBV28|TRBD1
TGTGCCAGCAGTTGGGACAGATCGAACACTGAAGCTTTCTTT
CASSWDRSNTEAFF
>many|TRBJ1-1|TRBV6-5|-
TGTGCCAGCAGTTACTCCTGGGGCCCTGGGCCGTTCACTGAAGCTTTCTTT
CASSYSWGPGPFTEAFF
>many|TRBJ1-1|TRBV24-1|-
TGTGCCACTAGGGGGGCGAACACTGAAGCTTTCTTT
CATRGANTEAFF
>many|TRBJ2-1|TRBV2|-
TGTGCCAGCAGTCAGGCAGGGGACAATGAGCAGTTCTTC
CASSQAGDNEQFF
>few|TRBJ1-2|TRBV5-1|-
TGCGCCAGCCGTCCCCTCCAGATAAACTATGGCTACACCTTC
CASRPLQINYGYTF
>-|TRBJ2-3|TRBV7-8|-
TGTGCCAGCAGCATTCAAGGGGGACCTAGCACAGATACGCAGTATTTT
CASSIQGGPSTDTQYF
>many|TRBJ1-3|TRBV7-9|-
TGTGCCAGCAGCTTAGGGGAGACCGCGCTCTCTGGAAACACCATATATTTT
CASSLGETALSGNTIYF
>few|TRBJ2-1|TRBV13|-
TGCGCCAGCAGCTTGGACCCGGGGGCAGGTGAGCAGTTCTTC
CASSLDPGAGEQFF
>many|TRBJ2-1|TRBV5-1|-
TGCGCCAGCAGCTTGGGTGGGAAATCGGTTGAGCAGTTCTTC
CASSLGGKSVEQFF
>many|TRBJ2-3|TRBV18|-
TGTGCCAGCTCACCACCGGGGGTTACAGATACGCAGTATTTT
CASSPPGVTDTQYF
>many|TRBJ2-7|TRBV27|-
TGTGCCAGCAGTCCCATCGTAAAGAGGACCTACGAGCAGTACTTC
CASSPIVKRTYEQYF
>many|TRBJ1-5|TRBV6-4|-
TGTGCCAGCAGTGACTCGACGTACGCCCAGGGTAGCAATCAGCCCCAGCATTTT
CASSDSTYAQGSNQPQHF
>few|TRBJ2-7|TRBV20-1|TRBD2
TGCAGTGCTAGGCTAGCGGGAACTAGCGGGAGGGCCTTTTTAGGCTACGAGCAGTACTTC
CSARLAGTSGRAFLGYEQYF
>-|TRBJ1-1|TRBV4-3|-
TGCGCCAGCAGCGGCCAAACCGCCACTGAAGCTTTCTTT
CASSGQTATEAFF
>-|TRBJ2-7|TRBV19|TRBD1
TGTGCCAGTACCTTACGACAGGGTTTCTCCTACGAGCAGTACTTC
CASTLRQGFSYEQYF
>few|TRBJ1-4|TRBV30|TRBD1
TGTGCCTGGAGTAAGGGGGCTCACCGTGAAAAACTGTTTTTT
CAWSKGAHREKLFF
>many|TRBJ2-2|TRBV7-9|-
TGTGCCAGCGGAACGTGGGGATCGAACACCGGGGAACTGTTTTTT
CASGTWGSNTGELFF
>many|TRBJ2-1|TRBV28|TRBD1
TGTGCCAGCAGTTTTTTCGGACAGGGTCAGTTCTTC
CASSFFGQGQFF
>many|TRBJ1-1|TRBV18|TRBD1
TGTGCCAGCTCACCGATGAGGGGGCTTAGTCCTGAAGCTTTCTTT
CASSPMRGLSPEAFF
>many|TRBJ2-7|TRBV12-3/TRBV12-4|TRBD2
TGTGCCAGCAGTCTACAAGCGAGATCGGGAGGGCGATACGAGCAGTACTTC
CASSLQARSGGRYEQYF
>many|TRBJ2-5|TRBV6-1|TRBD1
TGTGCCAGCACCTTGGCCGGACAGGGCCAAGAGACCCAGTACTTC
CASTLAGQGQETQYF
>-|TRBJ1-2|TRBV5-4|-
TGTGCCAGCAGTCCCGGGGAGGGCACTTATGGCTACACCTTC
CASSPGEGTYGYTF
>many|TRBJ1-6|TRBV20-1|-
TGCAGTGCTAGAGAGTCGGTGGGTTCACCCCTCCACTTT
CSARESVGSPLHF
>many|TRBJ2-7|TRBV11-1|TRBD2
TGTGCCAGCAGCCCCGGGACTAGTTTTTCCTACGAGCAGTACTTC
CASSPGTSFSYEQYF